This T cell receptor beta chain originates from a study of blood T cell repertoires in COVID-19. Overall study context: The study drew acute and convalescent COVID-19 samples from the United States, Italy and Spain. The cDNA or gDNA used as material had been derived from T cells, B-cell-depleted T cells, or PBMCs.

Germline V gene lookup returns CDR1 MNHEY and CDR2 SVGAGI. V shed 2 bases and J 3 bases; nucleotides not matched to a gene: 3. The CDR3 runs to 14 residues. Per the original data handling: How many nucleated cells were present was estimated from reference gene primer amplification. Here immunoSEQ multiplex PCR was the method, and the copy in TCRdb shows in-frame clones only, minus some. The V and J calls and clone size come from that table; D and trimming were worked out from the DNA. The data contain 120,000 to 150,000 clones, 75% to 90% of them singletons. Material: peripheral blood. The source of this sequence is a human donor in a cohort sampled during active COVID-19. The chain carries TRBV6-5 and TRBJ1-2; 7 nucleotides align to TRBD1. In DNA, the CDR3 is TGTGCCAGCAGTTACAACAGGGGCGACTATGGCTACACCTTC. Translating it yields CASSYNRGDYGYTF.